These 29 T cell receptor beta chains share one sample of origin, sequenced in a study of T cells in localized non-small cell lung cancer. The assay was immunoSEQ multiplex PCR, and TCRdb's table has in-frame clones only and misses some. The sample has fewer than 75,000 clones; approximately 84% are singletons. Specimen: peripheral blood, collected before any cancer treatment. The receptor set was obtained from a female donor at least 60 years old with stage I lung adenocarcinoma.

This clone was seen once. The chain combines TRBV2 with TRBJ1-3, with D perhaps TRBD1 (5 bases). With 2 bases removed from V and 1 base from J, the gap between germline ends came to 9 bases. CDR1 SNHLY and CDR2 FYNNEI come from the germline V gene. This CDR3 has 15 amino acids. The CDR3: CASSETGRSGNTIYF. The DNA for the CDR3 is TGTGCCAGCAGTGAAACAGGCAGATCTGGAAACACCATATATTTT.

This CDR3 reads CASSPTRVDGELFF. The CDR3 coding sequence is TGTGCCAGCTCACCTACCCGGGTTGACGGGGAGCTGTTTTTT. The V gene is TRBV18, the J gene TRBJ2-2; no definite D call. Germline lookup yields CDR1 KGHSH and CDR2 LQKENI. CDR3 length: 14 residues. V gave up 3 bases and J gave up 7 bases, with 12 bases separating them.

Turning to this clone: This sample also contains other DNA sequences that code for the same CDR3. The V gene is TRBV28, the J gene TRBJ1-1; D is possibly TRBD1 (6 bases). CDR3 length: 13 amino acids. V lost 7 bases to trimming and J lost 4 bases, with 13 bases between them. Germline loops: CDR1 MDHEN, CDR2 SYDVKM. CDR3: CASTPQGSTEAFF. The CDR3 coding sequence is TGTGCCAGCACCCCACAGGGAAGCACTGAAGCTTTCTTT.

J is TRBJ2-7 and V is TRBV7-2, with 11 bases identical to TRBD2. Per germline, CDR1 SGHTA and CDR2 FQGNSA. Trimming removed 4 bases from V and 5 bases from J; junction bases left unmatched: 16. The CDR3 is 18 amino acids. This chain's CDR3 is CASSSYPRLAGFENEQYF. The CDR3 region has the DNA TGTGCCAGCAGCTCCTACCCGCGACTAGCGGGATTTGAGAACGAGCAGTACTTC.

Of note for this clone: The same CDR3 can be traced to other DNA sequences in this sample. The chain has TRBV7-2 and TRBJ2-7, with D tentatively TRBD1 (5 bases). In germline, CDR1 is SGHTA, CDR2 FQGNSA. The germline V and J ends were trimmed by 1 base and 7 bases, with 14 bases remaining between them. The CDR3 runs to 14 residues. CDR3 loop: CASSLGFYTGEQYF. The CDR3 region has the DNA TGTGCCAGCAGCTTAGGATTTTACACAGGTGAGCAGTACTTC.

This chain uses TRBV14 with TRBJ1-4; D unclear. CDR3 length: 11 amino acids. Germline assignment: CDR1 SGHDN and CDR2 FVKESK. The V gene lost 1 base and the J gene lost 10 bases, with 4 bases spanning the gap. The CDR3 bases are TGTGCCAGCAGCCAAGTTGGAAAACTGTTTTTT. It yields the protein CASSQVGKLFF.

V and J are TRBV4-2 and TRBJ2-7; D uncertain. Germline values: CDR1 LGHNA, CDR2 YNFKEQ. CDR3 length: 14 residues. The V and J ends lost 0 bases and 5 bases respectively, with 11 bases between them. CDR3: CASSQDHGPNEQYF. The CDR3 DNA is TGTGCCAGCAGCCAAGACCATGGACCTAACGAGCAGTACTTC.

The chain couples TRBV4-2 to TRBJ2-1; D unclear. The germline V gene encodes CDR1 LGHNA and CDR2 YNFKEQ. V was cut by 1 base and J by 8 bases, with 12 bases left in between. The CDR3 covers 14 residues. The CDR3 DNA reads TGTGCCAGCAGCCAAGGGAGTTATAAGGATGAGCAGTTCTTC. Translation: CASSQGSYKDEQFF.

CDR3 in amino acids: CASSPSGAGGIFSTDTQYF. The CDR3 nucleotides read TGCGCCAGCAGCCCTTCGGGAGCGGGGGGTATATTTAGCACAGATACGCAGTATTTT. This chain links TRBV5-1 with TRBJ2-3; TRBD2 matches 9 bases. Looked up from germline, CDR1 is SGHRS and CDR2 is YFSETQ. The CDR3 contains 19 residues. With V trimmed by 4 bases and J by 0 bases, 15 bases remained unmatched.

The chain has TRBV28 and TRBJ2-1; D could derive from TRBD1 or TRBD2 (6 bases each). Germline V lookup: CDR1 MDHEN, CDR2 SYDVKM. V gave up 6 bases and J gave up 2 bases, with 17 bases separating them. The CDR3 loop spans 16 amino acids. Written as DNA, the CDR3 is TGTGCCAGCAGCTCTCCCAGTGGGGGGCCCTACAATGAGCAGTTCTTC. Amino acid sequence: CASSSPSGGPYNEQFF.

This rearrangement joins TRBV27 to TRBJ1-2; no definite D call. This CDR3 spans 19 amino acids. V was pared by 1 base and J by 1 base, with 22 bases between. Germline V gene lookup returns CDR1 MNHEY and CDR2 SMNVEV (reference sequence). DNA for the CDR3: TGTGCCAGCAGTTTATATTCCCCGGCACACTTTTCTGGTAACTATGGCTACACCTTC. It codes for CASSLYSPAHFSGNYGYTF.

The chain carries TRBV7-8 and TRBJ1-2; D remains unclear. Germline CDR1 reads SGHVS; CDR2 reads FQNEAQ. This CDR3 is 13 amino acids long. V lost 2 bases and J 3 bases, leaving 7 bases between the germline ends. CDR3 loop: CASSLRSDYGYTF. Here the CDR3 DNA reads TGTGCCAGCAGCTTAAGGTCGGACTATGGCTACACCTTC.

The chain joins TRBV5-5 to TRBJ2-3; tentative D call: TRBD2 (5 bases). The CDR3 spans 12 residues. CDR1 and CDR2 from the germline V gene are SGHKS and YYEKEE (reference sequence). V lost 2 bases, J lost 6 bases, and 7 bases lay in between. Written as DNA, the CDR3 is TGTGCCAGCAGCTTTCCGGGGGATACGCAGTATTTT. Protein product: CASSFPGDTQYF.

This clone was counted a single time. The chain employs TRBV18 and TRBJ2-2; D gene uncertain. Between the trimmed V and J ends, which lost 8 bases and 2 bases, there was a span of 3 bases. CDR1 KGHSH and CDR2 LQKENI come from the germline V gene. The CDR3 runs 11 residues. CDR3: CASRNTGELFF. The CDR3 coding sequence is TGTGCCAGCCGAAACACCGGGGAGCTGTTTTTT.

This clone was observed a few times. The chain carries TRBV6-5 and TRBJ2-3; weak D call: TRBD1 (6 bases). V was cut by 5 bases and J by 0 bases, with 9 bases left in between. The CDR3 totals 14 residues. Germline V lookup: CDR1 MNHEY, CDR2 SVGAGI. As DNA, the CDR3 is TGTGCCAGCAGTGCAGGGGCTAGCACAGATACGCAGTATTTT. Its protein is CASSAGASTDTQYF.

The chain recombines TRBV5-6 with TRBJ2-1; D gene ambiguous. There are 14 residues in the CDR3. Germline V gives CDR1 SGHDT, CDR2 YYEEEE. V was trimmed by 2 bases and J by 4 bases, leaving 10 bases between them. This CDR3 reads CASSFPPGYNEQFF. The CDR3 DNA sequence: TGTGCCAGCAGCTTCCCCCCAGGTTACAATGAGCAGTTCTTC.

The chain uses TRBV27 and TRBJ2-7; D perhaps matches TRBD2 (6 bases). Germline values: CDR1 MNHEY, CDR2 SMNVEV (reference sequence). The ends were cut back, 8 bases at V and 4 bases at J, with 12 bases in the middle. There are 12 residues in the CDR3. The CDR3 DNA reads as TGTGCCAGCGGGGTCGGAGGGTACGAGCAGTACTTC. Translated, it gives CASGVGGYEQYF.

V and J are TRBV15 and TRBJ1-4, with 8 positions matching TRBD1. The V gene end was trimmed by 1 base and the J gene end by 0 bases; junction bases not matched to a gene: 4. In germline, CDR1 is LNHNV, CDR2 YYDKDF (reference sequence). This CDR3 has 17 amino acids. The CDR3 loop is CATSRGQGTATNEKLFF. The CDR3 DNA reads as TGTGCCACCAGCAGAGGACAGGGGACTGCAACTAATGAAAAACTGTTTTTT.

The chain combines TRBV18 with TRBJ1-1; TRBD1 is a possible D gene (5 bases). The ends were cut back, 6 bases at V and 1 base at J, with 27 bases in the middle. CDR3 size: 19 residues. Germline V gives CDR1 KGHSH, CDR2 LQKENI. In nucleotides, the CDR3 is TGTGCCAGCTCCTTAAAAAATTCGACAGCCAATCCCCGGAACACTGAAGCTTTCTTT. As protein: CASSLKNSTANPRNTEAFF.

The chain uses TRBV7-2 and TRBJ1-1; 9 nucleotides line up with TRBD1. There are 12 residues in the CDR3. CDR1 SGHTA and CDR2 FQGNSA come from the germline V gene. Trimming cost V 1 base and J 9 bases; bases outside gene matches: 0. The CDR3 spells CASSLDRGQAFF. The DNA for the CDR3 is TGTGCCAGCAGCTTAGACAGGGGGCAAGCTTTCTTT.

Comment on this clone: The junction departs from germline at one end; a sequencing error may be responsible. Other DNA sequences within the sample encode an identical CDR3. The CDR3 bases are TGTGCCAGCAGCTACTCGGGGGAATCCTACTATGGCTACACCTTC. It translates to CASSYSGESYYGYTF. The J gene is TRBJ1-2, the V gene TRBV6-5; D is possibly TRBD1 (5 bases). Germline V gene data show CDR1 as MNHEY and CDR2 as SVGAGI. This CDR3 has 15 residues.

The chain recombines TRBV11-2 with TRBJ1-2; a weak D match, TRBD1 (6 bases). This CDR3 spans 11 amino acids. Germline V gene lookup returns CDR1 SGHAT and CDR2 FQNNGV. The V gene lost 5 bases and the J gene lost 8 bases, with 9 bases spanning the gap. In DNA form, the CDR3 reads TGTGCCAGCAGCCAGGGGAGGGGCTACACCTTC. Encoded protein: CASSQGRGYTF.

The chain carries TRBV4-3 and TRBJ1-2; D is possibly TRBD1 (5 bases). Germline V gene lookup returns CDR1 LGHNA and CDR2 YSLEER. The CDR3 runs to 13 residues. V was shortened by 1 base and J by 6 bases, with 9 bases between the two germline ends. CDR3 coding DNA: TGCGCCAGCAGCCAAGTATGGGGGGATGGCTACACCTTC. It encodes CASSQVWGDGYTF.

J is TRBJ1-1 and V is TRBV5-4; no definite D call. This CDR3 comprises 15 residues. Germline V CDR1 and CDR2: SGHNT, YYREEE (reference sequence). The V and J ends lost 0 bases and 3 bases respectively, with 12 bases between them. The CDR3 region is CASSLGGAGYTEAFF. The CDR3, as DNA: TGTGCCAGCAGCTTGGGTGGCGCAGGCTACACTGAAGCTTTCTTT.

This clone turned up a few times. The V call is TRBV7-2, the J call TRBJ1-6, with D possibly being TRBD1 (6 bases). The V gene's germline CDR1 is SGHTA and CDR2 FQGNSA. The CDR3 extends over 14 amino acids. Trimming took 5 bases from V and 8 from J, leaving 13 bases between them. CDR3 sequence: CASSQGRGYSPLHF. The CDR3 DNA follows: TGTGCCAGCAGCCAGGGGAGGGGTTATTCACCCCTCCACTTT.

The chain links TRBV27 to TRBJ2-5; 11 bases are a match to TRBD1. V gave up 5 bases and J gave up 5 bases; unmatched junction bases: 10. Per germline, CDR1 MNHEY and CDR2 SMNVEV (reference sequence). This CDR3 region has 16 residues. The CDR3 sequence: CASSLLRDRGSETQYF. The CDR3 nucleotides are TGTGCCAGCAGTCTCCTACGGGACAGGGGGTCGGAGACCCAGTACTTC.

Here the CDR3 DNA reads TGTGCCAGCTCACCTACCGCGGTGGGGGCCGTCACAGATACGCAGTATTTT. Amino acids: CASSPTAVGAVTDTQYF. The chain couples TRBV18 to TRBJ2-3; possibly TRBD1 for D (6 bases). With 3 bases removed from V and 2 bases from J, the gap between germline ends came to 18 bases. CDR1 KGHSH and CDR2 LQKENI come from the germline V gene. This CDR3 comprises 17 residues.

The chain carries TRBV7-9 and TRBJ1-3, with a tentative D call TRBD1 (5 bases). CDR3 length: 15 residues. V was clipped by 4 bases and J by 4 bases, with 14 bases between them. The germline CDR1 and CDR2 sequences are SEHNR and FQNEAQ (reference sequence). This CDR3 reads CASSSPGGGGNTIYF. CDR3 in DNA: TGTGCCAGCAGCTCCCCCGGGGGGGGAGGAAACACCATATATTTT.

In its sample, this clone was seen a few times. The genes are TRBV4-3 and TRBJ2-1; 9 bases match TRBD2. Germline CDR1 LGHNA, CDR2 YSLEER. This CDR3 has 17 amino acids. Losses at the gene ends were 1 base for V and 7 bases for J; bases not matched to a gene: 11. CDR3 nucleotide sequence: TGCGCCAGCAGCCAAGGGCCCCCTAGCGGGATCGTAAATGAGCAGTTCTTC. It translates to CASSQGPPSGIVNEQFF.